The 28 T cell receptor beta chains presented below share a single source sample, sequenced in a study of Ad26.COV2.S vaccination and SARS-CoV-2 variants (dated by TCRdb to the early 2020s). To prepare the library, the immunoSEQ multiplex PCR assay was applied. TCRdb retrieved this table from immuneACCESS and kept in-frame rearrangements only. Not all clones are present; in checked studies, unresolved V genes account for under half, and no reason is known for the remainder. The sample table records hundreds of thousands of clones; 89% of these occur just once. About 1.5% of the sample belongs to the ten largest clones. This sample's treatment or condition label indicates: 19 received Ad26.COV2.S at low or high dose, single or two shots; roughly 5 received placebo; per-sample allocation not given. Repertoires of vaccine and placebo recipients were sequenced from samples collected on day 63 after the first injection.

The sequences come from peripheral blood, collected in a trial of Ad26.COV2.S vaccine versus placebo. The receptors shown here come from a person aged 18-65 years who received the Ad26.COV2.S COVID-19 vaccine or a placebo.

The chain couples TRBV5-1 to TRBJ1-1; possible D gene TRBD1, 6 bases. CDR3 length: 17 amino acids. Trimming removed 0 bases from V and 0 bases from J, with 15 bases in between. Germline values: CDR1 SGHRS, CDR2 YFSETQ. The DNA of the CDR3 is TGCGCCAGCAGCTTGGGGGGACATAGACCTATGAACACTGAAGCTTTCTTT. It specifies CASSLGGHRPMNTEAFF.

This chain joins TRBV6-5 and TRBJ2-5; 9 nucleotides align to TRBD2. Germline CDR1 and CDR2: MNHEY and SVGAGI. The CDR3 is 14 amino acids. V dropped 6 bases and J dropped 3; count of bases not matched to a gene: 5. CDR3 in amino acids: CASRSTSGEETQYF. The CDR3 region has the DNA TGTGCCAGCAGATCGACTAGCGGAGAAGAGACCCAGTACTTC.

The chain combines TRBV7-9 with TRBJ1-1; D is unclear. This CDR3 contains 15 residues. The ends were cut back, 1 base at V and 1 base at J, with 10 bases in the middle. In germline, CDR1 is SEHNR, CDR2 FQNEAQ (reference sequence). Here the CDR3 DNA reads TGTGCCAGCAGCTTAGGGAGGACTGGGAACACTGAAGCTTTCTTT. It translates to CASSLGRTGNTEAFF. The full variable domain, completed using reference TRBV7-9 and TRBJ1-1, is DTGVSQNPRHKITKRGQNVTFRCDPISEHNRLYWYRQTLGQGPEFLTYFQNEAQLEKSRLLSDRFSAERPKGSFSTLEIQRTEQGDSAMYLCASSLGRTGNTEAFFGQGTRLTVV.

The gene calls are TRBV19 and TRBJ2-3; TRBD2 aligns across 11 bases. Germline V CDR1 and CDR2: LNHDA, SQIVND (reference sequence). The CDR3 contains 16 residues. With 5 bases clipped from V and 3 bases from J, the junction kept 7 bases outside the gene matches. CDR3 amino acids: CASSEASGGRTDTQYF. CDR3 DNA sequence: TGTGCCAGTAGTGAGGCTAGCGGGGGGAGGACAGATACGCAGTATTTT.

The chain has TRBV2 and TRBJ2-7, with D uncertain. The V and J ends lost 6 bases and 2 bases respectively, with 14 bases between them. From germline, CDR1 is SNHLY and CDR2 FYNNEI. The CDR3 length is 14 residues. The CDR3 here is CASRDGGSPYEQYF. The CDR3 DNA reads TGTGCCAGCAGGGACGGCGGATCTCCCTACGAGCAGTACTTC.

The chain has TRBV10-3 and TRBJ2-1, with D hard to call. This CDR3 region has 13 residues. Deletions cut 2 bases from V and 9 bases from J, with 11 bases between. Germline-derived CDR1 and CDR2 are ENHRY and SYGVKD. CDR3 sequence (DNA): TGTGCCATCAGTGAGATAATCCTAGTTGAGCAGTTCTTC. Encoded protein: CAISEIILVEQFF.

V is TRBV19 and J is TRBJ1-2; D call uncertain. CDR1 and CDR2 from the germline V gene are LNHDA and SQIVND (reference sequence). Trimming took off 0 bases at V and 3 bases at J, with 14 bases between the two ends. The CDR3 is 16 residues long. DNA for the CDR3: TGTGCCAGTAGTATAGACCTGGCAGGAATTTACTATGGCTACACCTTC. Translation gives CASSIDLAGIYYGYTF.

The V gene is TRBV9, the J gene TRBJ2-3, with 10 bases lining up with TRBD2. This CDR3 region has 16 residues. Looked up from germline, CDR1 is SGDLS and CDR2 is YYNGEE. V was clipped by 1 base and J by 4 bases; unmatched bases: 6. The CDR3 protein is CASSVKTSGVSDTQYF. DNA for the CDR3: TGTGCCAGCAGCGTAAAAACTAGCGGGGTCTCAGATACGCAGTATTTT.

This clone has just one count. The V call is TRBV12-5, the J call TRBJ1-1, with no clear D. The germline V gene encodes CDR1 LGHNT and CDR2 FRNRAP. The CDR3 length is 15 residues. Trimming removed 0 bases at V and 1 base at J, with 9 bases between. The CDR3 loop is CASGLVLEKNTEAFF. The DNA of the CDR3 is TGTGCTAGTGGTTTGGTACTTGAGAAGAACACTGAAGCTTTCTTT.

The V call is TRBV7-4, the J call TRBJ2-7; 7 bases line up with TRBD2. V was pared by 8 bases and J by 2 bases, with 6 bases of the junction left unmatched. Germline V gives CDR1 SGHVT, CDR2 SQSDAQ. The CDR3 covers 13 residues. The CDR3, as DNA: TGTGCCAGCTTGAGCGGGGCAGCCTACGAGCAGTACTTC. This codes for CASLSGAAYEQYF. Drawing the rest from reference TRBV7-4 and TRBJ2-7, the complete variable domain is GAGVSQSPRYKVAKRGRDVALRCDSISGHVTLYWYRQTLGQGSEVLTYSQSDAQRDKSGRPSGRFSAERPERSVSTLKIQRTEQGDSAVYLCASLSGAAYEQYFGPGTRLTVT.

This clone was recorded a few times. The chain recombines TRBV27 with TRBJ1-2; D might be TRBD1 (6 bases). The germline V gene encodes CDR1 MNHEY and CDR2 SMNVEV (reference sequence). V gave up 5 bases and J gave up 8 bases, with 15 bases separating them. The CDR3 has 13 amino acids. CDR3 DNA sequence: TGTGCCAGCAGTGAGTACAGGGTAGGGGGCTACACCTTC. Translation: CASSEYRVGGYTF.

The chain recombines TRBV7-3 with TRBJ2-3, with D possibly TRBD1 on 5 matching bases. Between the trimmed V and J ends, which lost 3 bases and 1 base, there was a span of 11 bases. Germline V gives CDR1 SGHTA, CDR2 FQGTGA. The CDR3 extends over 15 amino acids. The CDR3 loop is CASSFRGIGTDTQYF. As DNA, the CDR3 is TGTGCCAGCAGCTTTAGGGGTATAGGCACAGATACGCAGTATTTT.

This clone was counted a few times. The rearrangement links TRBV6-6 to TRBJ1-1, with 9 bases matching TRBD1. Germline lookup yields CDR1 MNHNY and CDR2 SVGAGI (reference sequence). CDR3 size: 13 residues. V shed 7 bases, J shed 6 bases, and the junction held 6 bases outside the gene matches. CDR3 sequence: CASTQGQGAEAFF. The CDR3 coding sequence is TGTGCCAGCACCCAGGGACAGGGCGCTGAAGCTTTCTTT.

CDR3 residues: CASNPDSFSYNEQFF. DNA of the CDR3: TGTGCCAGCAACCCAGACTCATTCTCCTACAATGAGCAGTTCTTC. This sequence joins TRBV2 and TRBJ2-1; no clear D gene. The CDR3 totals 15 residues. The ends were cut back, 7 bases at V and 0 bases at J, with 13 bases in the middle. CDR1 SNHLY and CDR2 FYNNEI come from the germline V gene.

This sequence joins TRBV5-4 and TRBJ1-5; 8 nucleotides align to TRBD1. Germline CDR1 and CDR2: SGHNT and YYREEE (reference sequence). The J segment lost 5 bases and the V segment lost 4 bases, leaving 5 bases of the junction unmatched. The CDR3 is made up of 14 amino acids. In DNA form, the CDR3 reads TGTGCCAGCAGCCTGACAGGGGTAGATCAGCCCCAGCATTTT. It translates to CASSLTGVDQPQHF. The full variable domain, its missing parts supplied by reference TRBV5-4 and TRBJ1-5, is ETGVTQSPTHLIKTRGQQVTLRCSSQSGHNTVSWYQQALGQGPQFIFQYYREEENGRGNFPPRFSGLQFPNYSSELNVNALELDDSALYLCASSLTGVDQPQHFGDGTRLSIL.

The chain links TRBV4-3 to TRBJ1-1; D ambiguous. This CDR3 is 12 amino acids long. Trimming took off 2 bases at V and 5 bases at J, with 6 bases between the two ends. Germline values: CDR1 LGHNA, CDR2 YSLEER. The CDR3 loop reads CASSQSRTEAFF. The CDR3 nucleotides read TGCGCCAGCAGCCAAAGTCGTACTGAAGCTTTCTTT.

CDR3 in amino acids: CASSTEGQGNTEAFF. CDR3 nucleotide sequence: TGTGCCAGCAGCACGGAAGGACAGGGCAACACTGAAGCTTTCTTT. The rearrangement links TRBV5-6 to TRBJ1-1, with 8 nucleotides matching TRBD1. Per germline, CDR1 SGHDT and CDR2 YYEEEE. V lost 4 bases to trimming and J lost 2 bases; unmatched junction nucleotides: 7. The CDR3 is made up of 15 amino acids.

The rearrangement joins TRBV10-1 to TRBJ1-4, with D perhaps TRBD1 (6 bases). Per the germline V gene, CDR1 is WNHNN and CDR2 is SYGVQD (reference sequence). V shed 6 bases and J shed 1 base, with 9 bases lying between them. The CDR3 is 14 amino acids. CDR3 sequence reads: CASSRGGTNEKLFF. The CDR3 DNA reads as TGCGCCAGCAGCAGGGGTGGAACTAATGAAAAACTGTTTTTT.

CDR3 bases: TGTGCCAGCATGGGAAGAGTAAACGAGCAGTACTTC. Protein product: CASMGRVNEQYF. The genes are TRBV2 and TRBJ2-7, with D unclear. The V gene lost 7 bases and the J gene lost 5 bases, with 12 bases spanning the gap. Germline V gene lookup returns CDR1 SNHLY and CDR2 FYNNEI. There are 12 residues in the CDR3.

The V gene is TRBV18, the J gene TRBJ2-5; 10 bases line up with TRBD2. J lost 6 bases, V lost 3 bases, and 7 bases had no gene match. Germline CDR1 and CDR2: KGHSH and LQKENI. CDR3 length equals 15 residues. This CDR3 reads CASSPDPSGGKTQYF. CDR3 nucleotide sequence: TGTGCCAGCTCACCCGATCCTAGCGGGGGAAAGACCCAGTACTTC.

The chain links TRBV2 to TRBJ1-3; D may be TRBD1 (6 bases). V lost 3 bases and J 8 bases, leaving 14 bases between the germline ends. Looked up from germline, CDR1 is SNHLY and CDR2 is FYNNEI. The CDR3 has 14 amino acids. CDR3 in amino acids: CASSDSGEAHTIYF. CDR3 nucleotides: TGTGCCAGCAGTGACTCAGGGGAGGCCCACACCATATATTTT.

The genes are TRBV5-1 and TRBJ2-3; a possible D gene is TRBD2 (6 bases). CDR3 length: 14 amino acids. Trimming removed 7 bases at V and 0 bases at J, with 12 bases between. The germline gives CDR1 SGHRS, CDR2 YFSETQ. DNA for the CDR3: TGCGCCAGCCTTTCGGGGGTTAGCACAGATACGCAGTATTTT. Translated, it gives CASLSGVSTDTQYF.

The chain carries TRBV18 and TRBJ2-7; D uncertain. The CDR3 loop spans 13 amino acids. Germline V CDR1 and CDR2: KGHSH, LQKENI. V shed 3 bases and J shed 2 bases, with 8 bases lying between them. Written as DNA, the CDR3 is TGTGCCAGCTCACCCCTTGGTACCTACGAGCAGTACTTC. Its protein product is CASSPLGTYEQYF. The whole variable domain, remainder taken from reference TRBV18 and TRBJ2-7, is NAGVMQNPRHLVRRRGQEARLRCSPMKGHSHVYWYRQLPEEGLKFMVYLQKENIIDESGMPKERFSAEFPKEGPSILRIQQVVRGDSAAYFCASSPLGTYEQYFGPGTRLTVT.

The rearrangement links TRBV7-8 to TRBJ2-7, with 8 bases that match TRBD1. The germline CDR1 and CDR2 sequences are SGHVS and FQNEAQ. V lost 5 bases and J lost 2; bases outside the gene matches: 8. The CDR3 runs 15 residues. The CDR3 DNA reads TGTGCCAGCAGCCAGGCGCCGGGACAGGCCTACGAGCAGTACTTC. It is translated as CASSQAPGQAYEQYF.

This clone appeared a single time. This chain's CDR3 is CASSSTSDTQYF. The CDR3 DNA is TGTGCCAGCAGCTCGACATCAGATACGCAGTATTTT. The chain combines TRBV6-6 with TRBJ2-3; no firm D call. V lost 6 bases and J 4 bases, leaving 8 bases between the germline ends. CDR3 length: 12 amino acids. Germline CDR1 reads MNHNY; CDR2 reads SVGAGI (reference sequence).

The J gene is TRBJ2-3, the V gene TRBV4-1; D may be TRBD1 or TRBD2 (5 bases each). V was shortened by 1 base and J by 2 bases, with 7 bases between the two germline ends. Germline CDR1 reads MGHRA; CDR2 reads YSYEKL. The CDR3 extends over 14 amino acids. CDR3 loop: CASSQAGTTDTQYF. The CDR3 bases are TGCGCCAGCAGCCAAGCCGGGACCACAGATACGCAGTATTTT.

This chain connects TRBV4-2 to TRBJ1-5; D ambiguous. Trimming took off 6 bases at V and 1 base at J, with 7 bases between the two ends. The germline CDR1 and CDR2 sequences are LGHNA and YNFKEQ. The length of the CDR3 is 13 residues. CDR3 amino acids: CASRGASNQPQHF. CDR3 in DNA: TGTGCCAGCAGGGGAGCGAGCAATCAGCCCCAGCATTTT.

The V gene is TRBV27, the J gene TRBJ2-7; no firm D call. The germline gives CDR1 MNHEY, CDR2 SMNVEV (reference sequence). The CDR3 is 14 amino acids. Trimming took off 7 bases at V and 6 bases at J, with 19 bases between the two ends. This CDR3 is CASTNLNVESEQYF. The CDR3 bases are TGTGCCAGCACCAACCTCAACGTGGAGTCCGAGCAGTACTTC.